This T cell receptor beta chain stems from a study of blood T cell repertoires in COVID-19. Study in general: The study drew acute and convalescent COVID-19 samples from the United States, Italy and Spain.

Participants were aged 18 to 89 years from approximately 25 US areas. Clinical histories supplied by participants themselves formed the basis of cohort assignment. Donors in Cohort 3 who had recovered were those with two negative PCRs, healthcare professional clearance, or resolution of their symptoms. Generated by immunoSEQ multiplex PCR, the TCRdb table keeps only in-frame clones and is missing some. The table records about 130,000 clones, 86% of them present only once. V lost 4 bases to trimming and J lost 13 bases; unmatched junction nucleotides: 15. This CDR3 region has 15 residues. The germline V gene encodes CDR1 SGHTA and CDR2 FQGTGA.

Sequenced material: PBMCs or T cells enriched from blood (not recorded which). V is TRBV7-3 and J is TRBJ2-5; 10 positions match TRBD2. This sequence was found in a middle-aged man who had recovered from COVID-19. The CDR3 region has the DNA TGTGCCAGCAGCTCCGACCAACGAGCGGGAGGGGATTTGTACTTC. Its protein product is CASSSDQRAGGDLYF.